A single sample is the source of the 5 T cell receptor beta chains below, sequenced in a study of blood T cell repertoires in COVID-19. Profiling relied on immunoSEQ multiplex PCR, and the TCRdb table lists in-frame clones only, not all of them. Of some 350,000 clones in the sample, around 87% were seen once. The sequencing input was PBMCs or T cells enriched from blood (not recorded which). The origin of the receptors is a woman under 40 who had recovered from COVID-19.

This chain joins TRBV9 and TRBJ1-6, with TRBD1 as a possible D gene (5 bases). V was shortened by 0 bases and J by 8 bases, with 9 bases between the two germline ends. Germline CDR1 reads SGDLS; CDR2 reads YYNGEE. The CDR3 sequence is 14 residues long. The CDR3 here is CASSVDGRDSPLHF. The CDR3, as DNA: TGTGCCAGCAGCGTAGACGGCAGGGATTCACCCCTCCACTTT.

The chain couples TRBV29-1 to TRBJ2-7; maybe TRBD1 (6 bases). Trimming shortened V by 2 bases and J by 4 bases, and 12 bases separated the two germline ends. The CDR3 is 13 amino acids. Germline-derived CDR1 and CDR2 are SQVTM and ANQGSEA. The CDR3 bases are TGCAGCGTTGAACACAGCCAGGGGTACGAGCAGTACTTC. The encoded protein is CSVEHSQGYEQYF.

The gene calls are TRBV29-1 and TRBJ2-5, with unresolved D. Per germline, CDR1 SQVTM and CDR2 ANQGSEA. CDR3 length equals 10 residues. V was cut by 7 bases and J by 9 bases, with 12 bases left in between. In DNA, the CDR3 is TGCAGCGCTGGAGCGTTGCCCCAGTACTTC. Translating it yields CSAGALPQYF.

The chain recombines TRBV5-6 with TRBJ1-2; tentatively, D is TRBD1 (6 bases). Germline V CDR1 and CDR2: SGHDT, YYEEEE. Trimming stripped 0 bases from V and 0 bases from J, with 9 bases between. The CDR3 length is 15 residues. The CDR3 reads CASSLGQGTNYGYTF. CDR3 sequence (DNA): TGTGCCAGCAGCTTGGGTCAGGGGACTAACTATGGCTACACCTTC.

The chain is built from TRBV5-4 and TRBJ2-6; 10 bases align to TRBD1. The V gene end was trimmed by 3 bases and the J gene end by 3 bases; junction bases not matched to a gene: 9. CDR1 and CDR2 (germline): SGHNT, YYREEE (reference sequence). This CDR3 spans 18 amino acids. Here the CDR3 reads CASSSPRDRGYGANVLTF. CDR3 nucleotides: TGTGCCAGCAGCTCACCACGGGACAGGGGTTATGGGGCCAACGTCCTGACTTTC.